Shown below are 8 T cell receptor beta chains from a single sample sequenced in a study of shared clonotypes between healthy human individuals. Repertoires were generated with immunoSEQ multiplex PCR, while TCRdb's copy carries only in-frame clones and drops some. The table records about half a million clones, roughly 85% of them present only once. The sample comprised PBMCs. The source of these receptors is a woman between 40 and 50 years old in good health. Some clones in this sample may be carry-over from other donors' samples.

The chain recombines TRBV30 with TRBJ2-3, with 11 bases fitting TRBD2. V was pared by 4 bases and J by 4 bases, with 7 bases of the junction left unmatched. The CDR3 totals 15 residues. Per the germline V gene, CDR1 is GTSNPN and CDR2 is SVGIG (reference sequence). The CDR3 reads CAWKLAGGGPDTQYF. The CDR3 nucleotides read TGTGCCTGGAAGCTAGCGGGAGGTGGTCCAGATACGCAGTATTTT.

This chain connects TRBV28 to TRBJ2-5; the match to TRBD2 covers 9 bases. V shed 5 bases, J shed 3 bases, and the junction held 4 bases outside the gene matches. The CDR3 extends over 14 amino acids. Germline V gene lookup returns CDR1 MDHEN and CDR2 SYDVKM. This CDR3 is CASSRTSEKETQYF. CDR3 coding DNA: TGTGCCAGCAGTCGGACTAGCGAAAAAGAGACCCAGTACTTC.

The V and J genes are TRBV5-6 and TRBJ2-7; D is possibly TRBD1 (5 bases). From germline, CDR1 is SGHDT and CDR2 YYEEEE. V lost 2 bases and J 8 bases, leaving 17 bases between the germline ends. CDR3 length equals 14 residues. This CDR3 is CASSFGSQGDKQYF. In DNA, the CDR3 is TGTGCCAGCAGCTTTGGTTCCCAGGGTGACAAGCAGTACTTC.

About this clone itself: A read error may produce the germline difference seen at one junction end. The chain recombines TRBV28 with TRBJ2-1, with D perhaps TRBD2 (6 bases). Per the germline V gene, CDR1 is MDHEN and CDR2 is SYDVKM. The CDR3 is 16 amino acids. CDR3 DNA sequence: TGTGCCAGCAGTTCCTTGACTAGTCTCCCCCCAGGTGAGGAGTTCTTC. Translation gives CASSSLTSLPPGEEFF. Supplemented by reference TRBV28 and TRBJ2-1, the full variable domain reads DVKVTQSSRYLVKRTGEKVFLECVQDMDHENMFWYRQDPGLGLRLIYFSYDVKMKEKGDIPEGYSVSREKKERFSLILESASTNQTSMYLCASSSLTSLPPGEEFFGPGTRLTVL.

This clone was recorded a few times. The chain has TRBV4-2 and TRBJ2-7, with no clear D. Trimming cost V 0 bases and J 3 bases, with 12 bases left between them. Germline CDR1 reads LGHNA; CDR2 reads YNFKEQ. CDR3 length: 15 residues. DNA for the CDR3: TGTGCCAGCAGCCAAGAGATAGACTTAAGCTACGAGCAGTACTTC. This gives the protein CASSQEIDLSYEQYF.

V and J are TRBV14 and TRBJ2-5; D is ambiguous. Trimming shortened V by 3 bases and J by 5 bases, and 10 bases separated the two germline ends. Germline assignment: CDR1 SGHDN and CDR2 FVKESK. The CDR3 totals 13 residues. CDR3 sequence reads: CASSQVVWETQYF. In DNA, the CDR3 is TGTGCCAGCAGCCAGGTCGTTTGGGAGACCCAGTACTTC.

This chain uses TRBV9 with TRBJ1-2; 7 nucleotides agree with TRBD1. Germline CDR1 reads SGDLS; CDR2 reads YYNGEE. V lost 3 bases and J lost 4; bases outside the gene matches: 15. CDR3 length: 17 residues. CDR3 DNA: TGTGCCAGCAGCGGAGGACGGGGAGGGGGCTCGAGCTATGGCTACACCTTC. Amino acid sequence: CASSGGRGGGSSYGYTF.

This chain uses TRBV9 with TRBJ2-5; the match to TRBD2 covers 10 bases. The CDR3 contains 14 residues. Trimming removed 3 bases from V and 5 bases from J; junction bases left unmatched: 4. Germline V gives CDR1 SGDLS, CDR2 YYNGEE. The CDR3 region is CASSASGSGETQYF. DNA of the CDR3: TGTGCCAGCAGCGCTAGCGGGAGTGGGGAGACCCAGTACTTC. The full variable domain, with the rest looked up from reference TRBV9 and TRBJ2-5, is DSGVTQTPKHLITATGQRVTLRCSPRSGDLSVYWYQQSLDQGLQFLIQYYNGEERAKGNILERFSAQQFPDLHSELNLSSLELGDSALYFCASSASGSGETQYFGPGTRLLVL.